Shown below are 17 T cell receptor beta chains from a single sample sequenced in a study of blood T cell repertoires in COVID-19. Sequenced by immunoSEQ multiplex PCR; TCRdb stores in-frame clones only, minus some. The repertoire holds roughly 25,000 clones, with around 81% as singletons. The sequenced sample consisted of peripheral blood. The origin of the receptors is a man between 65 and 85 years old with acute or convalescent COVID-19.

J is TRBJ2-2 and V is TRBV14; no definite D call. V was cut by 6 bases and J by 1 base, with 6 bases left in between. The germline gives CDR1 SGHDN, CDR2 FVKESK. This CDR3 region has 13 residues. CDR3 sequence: CASSPVNTGELFF. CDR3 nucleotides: TGTGCCAGCAGTCCAGTGAACACCGGGGAGCTGTTTTTT.

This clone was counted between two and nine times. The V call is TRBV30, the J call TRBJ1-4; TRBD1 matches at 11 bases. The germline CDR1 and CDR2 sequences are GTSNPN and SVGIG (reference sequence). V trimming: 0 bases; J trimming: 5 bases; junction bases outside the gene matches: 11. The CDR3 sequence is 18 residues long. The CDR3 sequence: CAWSVQFLGQGGNEKLFF. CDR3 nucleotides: TGTGCCTGGAGTGTACAATTTCTGGGACAGGGGGGAAATGAAAAACTGTTTTTT. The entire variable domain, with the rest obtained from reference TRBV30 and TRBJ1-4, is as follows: SQTIHQWPATLVQPVGSPLSLECTVEGTSNPNLYWYRQAAGRGLQLLFYSVGIGQISSEVPQNLSASRPQDRQFILSSKKLLLSDSGFYLCAWSVQFLGQGGNEKLFFGSGTQLSVL.

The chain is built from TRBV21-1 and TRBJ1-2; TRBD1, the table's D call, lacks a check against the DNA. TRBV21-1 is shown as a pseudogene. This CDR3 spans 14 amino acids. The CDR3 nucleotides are TGTGCCAGCAGCAAGTCGCCAGGGCCTGAGGGCTACACCTTC. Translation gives CASSKSPGPEGYTF.

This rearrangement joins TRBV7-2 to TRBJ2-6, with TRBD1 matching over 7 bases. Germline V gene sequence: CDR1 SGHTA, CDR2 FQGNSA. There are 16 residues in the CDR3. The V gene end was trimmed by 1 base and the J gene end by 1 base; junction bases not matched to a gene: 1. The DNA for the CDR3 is TGTGCCAGCAGCTTAGAGGGGGCTTCTGGGGCCAACGTCCTGACTTTC. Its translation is CASSLEGASGANVLTF.

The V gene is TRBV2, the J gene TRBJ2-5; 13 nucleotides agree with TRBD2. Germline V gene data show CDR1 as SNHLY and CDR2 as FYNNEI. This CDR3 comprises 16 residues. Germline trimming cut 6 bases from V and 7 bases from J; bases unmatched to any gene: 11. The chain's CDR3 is CASRAGTSGIAGTQYF. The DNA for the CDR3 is TGTGCCAGCAGAGCCGGGACTAGCGGGATCGCAGGGACCCAGTACTTC.

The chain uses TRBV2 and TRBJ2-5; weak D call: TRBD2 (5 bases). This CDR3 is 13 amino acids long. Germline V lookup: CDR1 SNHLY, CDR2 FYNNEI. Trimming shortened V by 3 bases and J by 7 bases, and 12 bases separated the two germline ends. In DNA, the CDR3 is TGTGCCAGCAGTGAGCAAATCGCGGGGACCCAGTACTTC. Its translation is CASSEQIAGTQYF.

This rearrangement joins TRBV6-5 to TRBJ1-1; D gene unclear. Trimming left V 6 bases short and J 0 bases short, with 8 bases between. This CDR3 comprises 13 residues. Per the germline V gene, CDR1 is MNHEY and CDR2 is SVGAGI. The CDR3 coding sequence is TGTGCCAGCAGGAGGCCCTTGAACACTGAAGCTTTCTTT. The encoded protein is CASRRPLNTEAFF.

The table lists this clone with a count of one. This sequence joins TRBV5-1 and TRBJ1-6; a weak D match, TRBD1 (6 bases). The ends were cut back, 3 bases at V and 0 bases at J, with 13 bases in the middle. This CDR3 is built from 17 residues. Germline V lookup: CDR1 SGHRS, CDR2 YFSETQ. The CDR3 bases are TGCGCCAGCAGCTATCCGACAGGCGGCTCCTATAATTCACCCCTCCACTTT. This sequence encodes CASSYPTGGSYNSPLHF.

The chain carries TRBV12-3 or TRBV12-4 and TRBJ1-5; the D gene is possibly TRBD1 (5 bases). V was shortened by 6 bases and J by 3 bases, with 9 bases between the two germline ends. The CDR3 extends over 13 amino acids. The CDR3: CASSSTDNQPQHF. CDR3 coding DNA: TGTGCCAGCAGCTCGACAGACAATCAGCCCCAGCATTTT.

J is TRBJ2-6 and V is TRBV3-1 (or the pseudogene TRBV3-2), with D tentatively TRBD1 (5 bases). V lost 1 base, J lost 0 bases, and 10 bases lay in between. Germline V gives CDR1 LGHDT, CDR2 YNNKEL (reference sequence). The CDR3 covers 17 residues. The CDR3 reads CASSQVTGSSGANVLTF. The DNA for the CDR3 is TGTGCCAGCAGCCAAGTAACAGGCTCCTCTGGGGCCAACGTCCTGACTTTC.

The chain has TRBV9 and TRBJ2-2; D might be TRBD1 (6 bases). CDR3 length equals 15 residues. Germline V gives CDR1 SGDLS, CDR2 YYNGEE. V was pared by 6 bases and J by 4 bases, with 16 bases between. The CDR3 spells CASNLQGSGTGELFF. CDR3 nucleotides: TGTGCCAGCAACTTACAGGGCTCGGGCACCGGGGAGCTGTTTTTT.

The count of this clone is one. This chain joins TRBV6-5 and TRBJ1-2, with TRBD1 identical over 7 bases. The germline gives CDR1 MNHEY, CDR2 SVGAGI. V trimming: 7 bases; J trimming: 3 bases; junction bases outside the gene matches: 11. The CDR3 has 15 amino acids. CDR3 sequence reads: CASTRDRAGYYGYTF. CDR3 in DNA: TGTGCCAGCACCAGAGACAGGGCCGGCTACTATGGCTACACCTTC.

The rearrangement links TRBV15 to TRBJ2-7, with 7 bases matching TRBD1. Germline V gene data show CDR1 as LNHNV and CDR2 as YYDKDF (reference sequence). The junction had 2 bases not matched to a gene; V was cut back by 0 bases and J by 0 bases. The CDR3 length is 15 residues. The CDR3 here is CATSRDRGTSYEQYF. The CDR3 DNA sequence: TGTGCCACCAGCAGAGACAGGGGGACCTCCTACGAGCAGTACTTC.

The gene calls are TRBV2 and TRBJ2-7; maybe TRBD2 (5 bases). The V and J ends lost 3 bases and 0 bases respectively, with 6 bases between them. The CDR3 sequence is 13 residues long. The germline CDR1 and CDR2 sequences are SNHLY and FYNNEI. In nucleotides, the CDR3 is TGTGCCAGCAGTGACCGGGGCTCCTACGAGCAGTACTTC. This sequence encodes CASSDRGSYEQYF. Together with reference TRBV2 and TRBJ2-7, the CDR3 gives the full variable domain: EPEVTQTPSHQVTQMGQEVILRCVPISNHLYFYWYRQILGQKVEFLVSFYNNEISEKSEIFDDQFSVERPDGSNFTLKIRSTKLEDSAMYFCASSDRGSYEQYFGPGTRLTVT.

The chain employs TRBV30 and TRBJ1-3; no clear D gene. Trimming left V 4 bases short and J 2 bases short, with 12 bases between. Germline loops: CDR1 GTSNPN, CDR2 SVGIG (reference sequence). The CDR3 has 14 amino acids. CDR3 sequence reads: CAWKIGTTGNTIYF. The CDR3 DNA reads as TGTGCCTGGAAAATTGGCACTACTGGAAACACCATATATTTT.

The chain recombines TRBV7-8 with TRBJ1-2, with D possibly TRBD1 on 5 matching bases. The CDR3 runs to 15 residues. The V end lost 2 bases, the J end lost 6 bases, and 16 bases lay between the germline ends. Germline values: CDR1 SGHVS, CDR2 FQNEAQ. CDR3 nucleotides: TGTGCCAGCAGCTTACGCCACCAGGGCCCGGATGGCTACACCTTC. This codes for CASSLRHQGPDGYTF.

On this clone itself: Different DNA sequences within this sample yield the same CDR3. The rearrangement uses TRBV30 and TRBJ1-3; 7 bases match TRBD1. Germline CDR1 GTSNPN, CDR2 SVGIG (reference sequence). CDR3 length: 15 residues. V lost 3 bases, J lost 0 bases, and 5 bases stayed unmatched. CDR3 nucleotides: TGTGCCTGGAGCAGGGACAGCGGCTCTGGAAACACCATATATTTT. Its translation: CAWSRDSGSGNTIYF. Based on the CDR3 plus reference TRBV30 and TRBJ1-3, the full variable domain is SQTIHQWPATLVQPVGSPLSLECTVEGTSNPNLYWYRQAAGRGLQLLFYSVGIGQISSEVPQNLSASRPQDRQFILSSKKLLLSDSGFYLCAWSRDSGSGNTIYFGEGSWLTVV.